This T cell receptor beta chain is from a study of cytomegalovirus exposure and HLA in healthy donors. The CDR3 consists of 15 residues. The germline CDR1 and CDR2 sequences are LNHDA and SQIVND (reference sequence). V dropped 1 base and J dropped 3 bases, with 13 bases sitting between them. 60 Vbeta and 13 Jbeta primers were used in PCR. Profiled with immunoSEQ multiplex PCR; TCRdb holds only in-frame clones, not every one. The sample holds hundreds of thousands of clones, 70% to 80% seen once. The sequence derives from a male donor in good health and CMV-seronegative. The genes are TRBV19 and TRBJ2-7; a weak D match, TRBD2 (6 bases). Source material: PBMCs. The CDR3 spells CASSIGGLGGYEQYF. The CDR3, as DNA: TGTGCCAGTAGTATAGGAGGACTGGGGGGCTACGAGCAGTACTTC. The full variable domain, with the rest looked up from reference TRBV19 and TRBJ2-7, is DGGITQSPKYLFRKEGQNVTLSCEQNLNHDAMYWYRQDPGQGLRLIYYSQIVNDFQKGDIAEGYSVSREKKESFPLTVTSAQKNPTAFYLCASSIGGLGGYEQYFGPGTRLTVT.